This TCR beta chain was retrieved from a study of PD-1 blockade in classical Hodgkin lymphoma. Patients all relapsed after autologous stem cell transplantation, and there was variation in brentuximab vedotin exposure. Study observations and caveats: Complete responders' baseline diversity resembled that of newly diagnosed patients. Sources of repertoire differences remain undefined, possibly disease activity or prior therapy. It was reported that newly diagnosed patients had less baseline TCR diversity than healthy donors. CD8+ TCR diversity did not rise significantly by C4D1, unlike CD4+.

TCRdb keeps only in-frame clones here, not all; method: immunoSEQ multiplex PCR. Of around 70,000 clones listed, 71% were seen once; the top ten hold 7% to 10%. Germline assignment: CDR1 SQVTM and CDR2 ANQGSEA. This CDR3 spans 13 amino acids. V was pared by 5 bases and J by 8 bases, with 11 bases of the junction left unmatched. This clone showed up many times. Its antigen is not known. This chain joins TRBV29-1 and TRBJ1-1; 7 positions agree with TRBD1. The specimen was peripheral blood mononuclear cells (PBMCs), collected before the second cycle of nivolumab. The clonotype was recovered from a human donor with classical Hodgkin lymphoma. The CDR3 protein is CSVLPGTANEAFF. The CDR3 DNA reads TGCAGCGTTCTACCTGGGACAGCCAACGAAGCTTTCTTT.